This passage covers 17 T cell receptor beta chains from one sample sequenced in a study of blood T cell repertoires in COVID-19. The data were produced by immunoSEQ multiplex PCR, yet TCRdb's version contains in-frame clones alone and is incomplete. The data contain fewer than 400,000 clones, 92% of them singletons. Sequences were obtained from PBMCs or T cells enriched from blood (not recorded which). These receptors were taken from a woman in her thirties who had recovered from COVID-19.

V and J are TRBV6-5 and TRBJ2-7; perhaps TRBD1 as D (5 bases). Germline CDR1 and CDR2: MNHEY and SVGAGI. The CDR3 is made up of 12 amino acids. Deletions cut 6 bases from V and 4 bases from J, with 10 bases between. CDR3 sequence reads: CASSETEYEQYF. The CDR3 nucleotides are TGTGCCAGCAGCGAGACAGAGTACGAGCAGTACTTC.

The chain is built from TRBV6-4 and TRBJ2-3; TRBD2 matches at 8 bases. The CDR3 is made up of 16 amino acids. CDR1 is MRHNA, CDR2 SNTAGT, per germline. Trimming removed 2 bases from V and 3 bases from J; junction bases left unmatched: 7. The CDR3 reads CASSDNSGVATDTQYF. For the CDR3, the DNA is TGTGCCAGCAGTGACAATAGCGGGGTGGCTACAGATACGCAGTATTTT.

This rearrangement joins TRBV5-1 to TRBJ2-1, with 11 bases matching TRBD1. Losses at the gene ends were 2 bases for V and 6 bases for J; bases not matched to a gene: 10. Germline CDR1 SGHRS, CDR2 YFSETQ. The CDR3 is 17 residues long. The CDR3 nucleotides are TGCGCCAGCAGCTTACTGGCCACCGGGACAGGGGGCAATGAGCAGTTCTTC. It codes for CASSLLATGTGGNEQFF.

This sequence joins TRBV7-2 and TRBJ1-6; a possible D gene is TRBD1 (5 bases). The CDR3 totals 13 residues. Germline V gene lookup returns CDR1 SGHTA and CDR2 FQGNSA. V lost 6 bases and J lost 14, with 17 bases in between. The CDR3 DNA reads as TGTGCCAGCAGTAAGAAGGTGGGGGAGGCCCTCCACTTT. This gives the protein CASSKKVGEALHF.

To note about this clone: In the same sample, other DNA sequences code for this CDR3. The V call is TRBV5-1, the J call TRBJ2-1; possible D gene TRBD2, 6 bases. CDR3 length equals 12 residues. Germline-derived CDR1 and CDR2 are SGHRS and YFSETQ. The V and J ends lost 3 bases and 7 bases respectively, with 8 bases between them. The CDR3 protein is CASSSLANEQFF. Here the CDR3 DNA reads TGCGCCAGCAGCTCGCTAGCGAATGAGCAGTTCTTC.

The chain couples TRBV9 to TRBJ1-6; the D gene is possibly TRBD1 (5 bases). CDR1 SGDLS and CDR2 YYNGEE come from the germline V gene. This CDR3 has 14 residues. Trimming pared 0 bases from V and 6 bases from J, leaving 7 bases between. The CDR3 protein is CASSVAGFNSPLHF. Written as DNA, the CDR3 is TGTGCCAGCAGCGTAGCAGGGTTTAATTCACCCCTCCACTTT.

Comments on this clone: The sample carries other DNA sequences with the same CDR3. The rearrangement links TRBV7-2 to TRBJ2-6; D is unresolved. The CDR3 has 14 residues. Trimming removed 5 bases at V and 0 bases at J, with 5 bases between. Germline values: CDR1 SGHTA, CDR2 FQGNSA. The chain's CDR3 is CASSPNSGANVLTF. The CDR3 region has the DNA TGTGCCAGCAGCCCAAACTCTGGGGCCAACGTCCTGACTTTC. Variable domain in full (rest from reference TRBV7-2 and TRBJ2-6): GAGVSQSPSNKVTEKGKDVELRCDPISGHTALYWYRQSLGQGLEFLIYFQGNSAPDKSGLPSDRFSAERTGGSVSTLTIQRTQQEDSAVYLCASSPNSGANVLTFGAGSRLTVL.

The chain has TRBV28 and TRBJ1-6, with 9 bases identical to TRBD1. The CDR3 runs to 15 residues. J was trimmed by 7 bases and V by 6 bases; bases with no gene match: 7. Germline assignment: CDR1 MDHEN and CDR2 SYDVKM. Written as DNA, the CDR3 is TGTGCCAGCAGACCCGGGACAGGGCTAAATTCACCCCTCCACTTT. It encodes CASRPGTGLNSPLHF.

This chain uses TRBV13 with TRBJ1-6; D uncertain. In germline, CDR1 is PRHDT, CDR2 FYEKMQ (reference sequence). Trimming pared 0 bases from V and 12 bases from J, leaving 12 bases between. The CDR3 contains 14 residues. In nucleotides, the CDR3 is TGTGCCAGCAGCTTAGGTCGAGGTGGTTTACCCCTCCACTTT. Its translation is CASSLGRGGLPLHF. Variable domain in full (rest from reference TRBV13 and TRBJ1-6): AAGVIQSPRHLIKEKRETATLKCYPIPRHDTVYWYQQGPGQDPQFLISFYEKMQSDKGSIPDRFSAQQFSDYHSELNMSSLELGDSALYFCASSLGRGGLPLHFGNGTRLTVT.

This chain's CDR3 is CASSNPRDRMGFLGGYTF. The CDR3 DNA is TGTGCCAGCAGTAACCCTAGGGACAGGATGGGATTTTTGGGTGGCTACACCTTC. J is TRBJ1-2 and V is TRBV28; 8 bases line up with TRBD1. Per germline, CDR1 MDHEN and CDR2 SYDVKM. Unmatched junction bases numbered 21, after V lost 5 bases and J lost 7 bases. The CDR3 is 18 residues long.

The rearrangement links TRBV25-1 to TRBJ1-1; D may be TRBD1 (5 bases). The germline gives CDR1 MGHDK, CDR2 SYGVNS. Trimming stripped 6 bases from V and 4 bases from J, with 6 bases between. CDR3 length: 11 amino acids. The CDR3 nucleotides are TGTGCCAGCAGACAGGCCACTGAAGCTTTCTTT. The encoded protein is CASRQATEAFF.

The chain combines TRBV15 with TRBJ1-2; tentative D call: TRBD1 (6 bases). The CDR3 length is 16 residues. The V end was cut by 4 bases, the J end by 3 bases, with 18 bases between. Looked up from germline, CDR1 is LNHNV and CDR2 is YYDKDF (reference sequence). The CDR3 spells CATSKTPGVFHYGYTF. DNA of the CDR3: TGTGCCACCAGCAAAACCCCAGGGGTGTTTCACTATGGCTACACCTTC.

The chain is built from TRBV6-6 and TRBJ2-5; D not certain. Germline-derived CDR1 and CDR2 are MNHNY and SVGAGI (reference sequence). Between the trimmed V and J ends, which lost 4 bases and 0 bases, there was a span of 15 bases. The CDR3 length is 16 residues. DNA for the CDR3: TGTGCCAGCAGTTCCACCTCGACTCTGTACCAAGAGACCCAGTACTTC. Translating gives CASSSTSTLYQETQYF.

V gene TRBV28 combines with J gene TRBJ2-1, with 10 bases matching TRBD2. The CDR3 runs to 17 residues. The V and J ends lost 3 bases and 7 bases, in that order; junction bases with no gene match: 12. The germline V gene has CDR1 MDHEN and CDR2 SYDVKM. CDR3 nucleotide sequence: TGTGCCAGCAGTTTTCCCCCTAGCGGGAGAGGGGGGAATGAGCAGTTCTTC. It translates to CASSFPPSGRGGNEQFF.

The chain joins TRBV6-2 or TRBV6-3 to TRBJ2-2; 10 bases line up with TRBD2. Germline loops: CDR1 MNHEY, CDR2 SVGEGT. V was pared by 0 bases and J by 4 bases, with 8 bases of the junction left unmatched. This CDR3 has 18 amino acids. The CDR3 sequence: CASSYSIASGSGTGELFF. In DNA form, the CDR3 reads TGTGCCAGCAGTTACTCGATTGCTAGCGGGAGCGGCACCGGGGAGCTGTTTTTT.

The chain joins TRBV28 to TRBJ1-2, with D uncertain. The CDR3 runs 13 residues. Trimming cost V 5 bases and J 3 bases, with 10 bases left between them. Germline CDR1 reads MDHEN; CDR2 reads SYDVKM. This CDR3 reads CASSQGRDYGYTF. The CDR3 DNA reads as TGTGCCAGCAGTCAAGGGAGAGACTATGGCTACACCTTC.

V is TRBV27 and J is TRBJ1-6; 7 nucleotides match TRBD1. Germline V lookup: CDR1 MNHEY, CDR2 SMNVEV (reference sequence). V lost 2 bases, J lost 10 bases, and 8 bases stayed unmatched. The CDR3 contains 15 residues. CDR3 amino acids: CASSLNRGVGSPLHF. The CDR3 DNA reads TGTGCCAGCAGTTTAAACAGGGGAGTGGGCTCACCCCTCCACTTT.